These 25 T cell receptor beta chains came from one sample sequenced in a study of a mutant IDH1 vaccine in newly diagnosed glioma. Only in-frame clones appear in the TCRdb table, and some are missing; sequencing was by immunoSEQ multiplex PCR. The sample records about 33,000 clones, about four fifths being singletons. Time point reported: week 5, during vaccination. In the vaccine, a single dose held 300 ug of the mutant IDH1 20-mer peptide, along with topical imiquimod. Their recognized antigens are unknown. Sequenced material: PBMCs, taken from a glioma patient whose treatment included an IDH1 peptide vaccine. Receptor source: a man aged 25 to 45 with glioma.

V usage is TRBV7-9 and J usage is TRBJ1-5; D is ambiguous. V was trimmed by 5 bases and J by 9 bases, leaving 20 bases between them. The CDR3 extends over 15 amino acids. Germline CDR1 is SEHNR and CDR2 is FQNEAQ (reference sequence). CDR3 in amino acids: CASSIHDGLEGPQHF. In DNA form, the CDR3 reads TGTGCCAGCAGCATCCATGACGGCCTGGAGGGGCCCCAGCATTTT.

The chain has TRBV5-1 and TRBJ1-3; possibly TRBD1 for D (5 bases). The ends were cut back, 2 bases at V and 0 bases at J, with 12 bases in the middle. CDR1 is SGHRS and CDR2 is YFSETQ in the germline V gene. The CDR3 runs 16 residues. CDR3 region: CASSFGRADSGNTIYF. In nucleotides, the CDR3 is TGCGCCAGCAGCTTCGGCAGGGCCGACTCTGGAAACACCATATATTTT.

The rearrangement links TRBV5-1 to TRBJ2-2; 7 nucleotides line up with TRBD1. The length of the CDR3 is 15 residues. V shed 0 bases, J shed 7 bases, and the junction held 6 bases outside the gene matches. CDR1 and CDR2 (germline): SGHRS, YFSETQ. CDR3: CASSLAEGADGELFF. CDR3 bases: TGCGCCAGCAGCTTGGCCGAGGGGGCGGACGGGGAGCTGTTTTTT.

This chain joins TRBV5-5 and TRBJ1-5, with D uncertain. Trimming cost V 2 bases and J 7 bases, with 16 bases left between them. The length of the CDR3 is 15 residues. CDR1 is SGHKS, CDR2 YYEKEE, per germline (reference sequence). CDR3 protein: CASSLSDGPWQPQHF. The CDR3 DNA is TGTGCCAGCAGCTTATCTGACGGGCCCTGGCAGCCCCAGCATTTT.

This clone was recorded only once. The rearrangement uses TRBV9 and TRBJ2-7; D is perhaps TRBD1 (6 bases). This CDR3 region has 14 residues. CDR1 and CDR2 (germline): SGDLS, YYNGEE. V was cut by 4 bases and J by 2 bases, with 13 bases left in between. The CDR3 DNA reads TGTGCCAGCAGCCCCTACAGGGTAACCTACGAGCAGTACTTC. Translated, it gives CASSPYRVTYEQYF.

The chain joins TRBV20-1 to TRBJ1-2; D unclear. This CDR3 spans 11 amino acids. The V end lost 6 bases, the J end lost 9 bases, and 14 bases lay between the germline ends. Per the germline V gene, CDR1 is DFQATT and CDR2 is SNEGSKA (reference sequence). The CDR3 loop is CSAPRRMSYTF. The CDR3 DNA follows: TGCAGTGCACCGAGGAGGATGAGCTACACCTTC.

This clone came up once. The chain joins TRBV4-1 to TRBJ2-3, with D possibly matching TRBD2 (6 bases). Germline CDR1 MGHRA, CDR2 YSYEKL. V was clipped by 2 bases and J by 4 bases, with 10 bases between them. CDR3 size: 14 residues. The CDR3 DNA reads TGCGCCAGCAGCCAAAGTTCTAGCGCAGATACGCAGTATTTT. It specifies CASSQSSSADTQYF.

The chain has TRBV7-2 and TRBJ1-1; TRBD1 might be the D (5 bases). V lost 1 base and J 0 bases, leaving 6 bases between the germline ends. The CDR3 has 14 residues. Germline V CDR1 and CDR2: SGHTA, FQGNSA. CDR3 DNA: TGTGCCAGCAGCTTAGGAGGGGTGAACACTGAAGCTTTCTTT. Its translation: CASSLGGVNTEAFF.

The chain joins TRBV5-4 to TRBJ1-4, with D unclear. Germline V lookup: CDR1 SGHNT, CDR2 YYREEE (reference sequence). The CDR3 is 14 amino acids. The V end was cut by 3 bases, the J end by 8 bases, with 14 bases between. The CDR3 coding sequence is TGTGCCAGCAGCTCCACCGGTGCTAGGGAAAAACTGTTTTTT. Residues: CASSSTGAREKLFF.

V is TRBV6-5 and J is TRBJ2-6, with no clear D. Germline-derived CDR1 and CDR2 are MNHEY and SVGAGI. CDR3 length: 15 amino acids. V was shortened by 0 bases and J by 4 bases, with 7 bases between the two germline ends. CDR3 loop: CASSYSTDGANVLTF. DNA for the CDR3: TGTGCCAGCAGTTACTCGACGGACGGGGCCAACGTCCTGACTTTC.

CDR3 loop: CASSLGFRPTGYGYTF. The CDR3 nucleotides are TGTGCCAGCAGCTTAGGGTTTCGACCCACTGGCTATGGCTACACCTTC. The chain uses TRBV11-2 and TRBJ1-2; D unresolved. The V and J ends lost 1 base and 4 bases respectively, with 16 bases between them. From germline, CDR1 is SGHAT and CDR2 FQNNGV. This CDR3 has 16 amino acids.

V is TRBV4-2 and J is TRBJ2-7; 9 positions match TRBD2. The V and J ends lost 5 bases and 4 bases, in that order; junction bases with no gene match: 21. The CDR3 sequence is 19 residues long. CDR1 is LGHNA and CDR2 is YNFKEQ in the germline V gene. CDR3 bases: TGTGCCAGCAGCTTAAGTTGGGGTGGTTCAGCGGGAGGAGGATACGAGCAGTACTTC. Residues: CASSLSWGGSAGGGYEQYF.

For the CDR3, the DNA is TGTGCCAGCAGCCCAACGTACCTAGCGGAAGACACAGATACGCAGTATTTT. Translated: CASSPTYLAEDTDTQYF. The chain recombines TRBV4-2 with TRBJ2-3, with 7 bases fitting TRBD2. J was trimmed by 2 bases and V by 4 bases; bases with no gene match: 12. There are 17 residues in the CDR3. Germline assignment: CDR1 LGHNA and CDR2 YNFKEQ.

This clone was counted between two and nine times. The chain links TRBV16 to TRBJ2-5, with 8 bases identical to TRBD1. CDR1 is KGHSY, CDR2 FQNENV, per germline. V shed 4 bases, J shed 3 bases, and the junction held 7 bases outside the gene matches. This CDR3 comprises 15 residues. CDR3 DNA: TGTGCCAGCAGCCCCAATGTGGACAGGGAAGAGACCCAGTACTTC. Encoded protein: CASSPNVDREETQYF.

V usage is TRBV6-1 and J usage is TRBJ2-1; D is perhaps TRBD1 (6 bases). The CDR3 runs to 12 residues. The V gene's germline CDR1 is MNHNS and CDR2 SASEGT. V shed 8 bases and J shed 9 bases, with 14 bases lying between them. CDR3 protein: CASGTLVREQFF. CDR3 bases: TGTGCCAGCGGGACACTTGTTCGTGAGCAGTTCTTC.

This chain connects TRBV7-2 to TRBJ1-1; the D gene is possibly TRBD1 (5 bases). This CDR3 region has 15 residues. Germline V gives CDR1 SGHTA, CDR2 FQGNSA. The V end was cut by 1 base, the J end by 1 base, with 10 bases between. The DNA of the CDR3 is TGTGCCAGCAGCTTAGTGGGAGGGGCGAACACTGAAGCTTTCTTT. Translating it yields CASSLVGGANTEAFF. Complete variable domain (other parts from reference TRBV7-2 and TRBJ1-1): GAGVSQSPSNKVTEKGKDVELRCDPISGHTALYWYRQSLGQGLEFLIYFQGNSAPDKSGLPSDRFSAERTGGSVSTLTIQRTQQEDSAVYLCASSLVGGANTEAFFGQGTRLTVV.

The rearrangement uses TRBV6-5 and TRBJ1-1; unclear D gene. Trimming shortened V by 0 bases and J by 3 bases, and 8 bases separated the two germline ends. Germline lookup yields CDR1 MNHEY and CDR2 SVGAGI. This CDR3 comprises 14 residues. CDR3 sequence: CASSYSRHDTEAFF. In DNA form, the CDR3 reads TGTGCCAGCAGTTACTCAAGGCATGACACTGAAGCTTTCTTT.

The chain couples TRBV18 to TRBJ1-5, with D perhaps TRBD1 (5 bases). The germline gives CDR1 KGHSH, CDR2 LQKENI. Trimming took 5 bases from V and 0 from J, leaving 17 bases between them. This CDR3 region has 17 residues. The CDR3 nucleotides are TGTGCCAGCTCATCAAACAACGCAGGGATTAGCAATCAGCCCCAGCATTTT. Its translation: CASSSNNAGISNQPQHF.

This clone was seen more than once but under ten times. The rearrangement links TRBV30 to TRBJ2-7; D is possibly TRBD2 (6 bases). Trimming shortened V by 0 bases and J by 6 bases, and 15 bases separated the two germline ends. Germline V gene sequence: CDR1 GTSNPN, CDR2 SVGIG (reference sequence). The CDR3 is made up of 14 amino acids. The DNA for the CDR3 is TGTGCCTGGAGTGTACCTGGAGGGGTGGGCGAGCAGTACTTC. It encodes CAWSVPGGVGEQYF.

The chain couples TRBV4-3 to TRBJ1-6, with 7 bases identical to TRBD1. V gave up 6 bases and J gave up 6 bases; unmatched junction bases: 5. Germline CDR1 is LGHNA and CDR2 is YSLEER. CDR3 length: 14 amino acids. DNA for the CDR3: TGCGCCAGCAGTTACGACAGGGCTAATTCACCCCTCCACTTT. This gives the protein CASSYDRANSPLHF.

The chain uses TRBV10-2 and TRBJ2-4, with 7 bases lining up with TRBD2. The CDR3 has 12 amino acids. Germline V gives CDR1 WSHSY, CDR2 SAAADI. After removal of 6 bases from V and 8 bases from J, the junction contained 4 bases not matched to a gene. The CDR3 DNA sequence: TGCGCCAGCAGGCGGGGGTATGACATTCAGTACTTC. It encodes CASRRGYDIQYF.

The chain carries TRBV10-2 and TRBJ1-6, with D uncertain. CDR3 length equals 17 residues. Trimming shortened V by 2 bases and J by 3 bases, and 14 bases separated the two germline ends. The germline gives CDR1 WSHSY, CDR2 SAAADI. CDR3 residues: CASSEPSGSIYNSPLHF. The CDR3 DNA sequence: TGCGCCAGCAGTGAGCCCTCGGGGAGCATCTATAATTCACCCCTCCACTTT.

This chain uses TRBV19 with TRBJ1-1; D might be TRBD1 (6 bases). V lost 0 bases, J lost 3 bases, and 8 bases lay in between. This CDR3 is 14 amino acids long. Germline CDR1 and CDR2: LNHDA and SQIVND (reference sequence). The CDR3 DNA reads TGTGCCAGTAGTATAGATACAGGGTACACTGAAGCTTTCTTT. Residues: CASSIDTGYTEAFF.

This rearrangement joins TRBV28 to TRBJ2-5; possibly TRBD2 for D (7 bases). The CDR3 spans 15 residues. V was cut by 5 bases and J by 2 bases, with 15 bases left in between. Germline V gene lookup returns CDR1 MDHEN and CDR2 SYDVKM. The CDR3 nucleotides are TGTGCCAGCAGTGAAACAGGGAGGGAACAAGAGACCCAGTACTTC. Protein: CASSETGREQETQYF.

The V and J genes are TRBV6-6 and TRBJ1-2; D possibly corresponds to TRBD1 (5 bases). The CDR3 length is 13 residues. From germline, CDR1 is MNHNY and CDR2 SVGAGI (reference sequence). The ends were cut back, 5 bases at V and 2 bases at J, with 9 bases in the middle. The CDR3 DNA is TGTGCCAGCAGTCCGGGACTGAACTATGGCTACACCTTC. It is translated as CASSPGLNYGYTF.